Below, 5 T cell receptor beta chains from the same sample are listed, as sequenced in a study of human T cells and chemical hapten exposure. The time point: patch test 1, 2 weeks after DPC sensitization. Treatment described: therapeutic diphenylcyclopropenone sensitization with weekly scalp DPC. Using its own MiXCR run on the RACE reads, TCRdb lists one record per CDR3 protein. This sample has 150,000 or so distinct CDR3 sequences, with roughly 15% found just once. The sample in question was whole blood, obtained in connection with sensitization to the hapten diphenylcyclopropenone (DPC). All receptors come from a woman aged 25 to 39 with alopecia areata. Some clones in this sample may be carry-over from other donors' samples.

Ten or more counts support this clonotype. This chain uses TRBV28 with TRBJ1-3; D call uncertain. The CDR3 is made up of 12 amino acids. CDR1 and CDR2 (germline): MDHEN, SYDVKM. V lost 10 bases, J lost 4 bases, and 11 bases lay in between. For the CDR3, the DNA is TGTGCCACCGAGAGAGGAGGAAACACCATATATTTT. This sequence encodes CATERGGNTIYF. The variable domain in full, with the rest retrieved from reference TRBV28 and TRBJ1-3, is DVKVTQSSRYLVKRTGEKVFLECVQDMDHENMFWYRQDPGLGLRLIYFSYDVKMKEKGDIPEGYSVSREKKERFSLILESASTNQTSMYLCATERGGNTIYFGEGSWLTVV.

This sequence joins TRBV6-5 and TRBJ2-1, with 8 bases that match TRBD2. Germline trimming cut 0 bases from V and 9 bases from J; bases unmatched to any gene: 10. Germline V lookup: CDR1 MNHEY, CDR2 SVGAGI. The CDR3 extends over 16 amino acids. CDR3 region: CASSYSGGRSFSEQFF. The CDR3 DNA follows: TGTGCCAGCAGTTACTCAGGCGGGAGGAGTTTTAGTGAGCAGTTCTTC.

There are a few counts of this clonotype. The chain combines TRBV2 with TRBJ2-1, with 9 bases identical to TRBD2. The ends lost 5 bases at V and 0 bases at J; junction bases unmatched: 2. The CDR3 sequence is 15 residues long. CDR1 SNHLY and CDR2 FYNNEI come from the germline V gene. The CDR3 sequence is CASSPGLASYNEQFF. CDR3 DNA: TGTGCCAGCAGTCCGGGACTAGCCTCCTACAATGAGCAGTTCTTC. Combining the CDR3 with reference TRBV2 and TRBJ2-1 gives the whole variable domain EPEVTQTPSHQVTQMGQEVILRCVPISNHLYFYWYRQILGQKVEFLVSFYNNEISEKSEIFDDQFSVERPDGSNFTLKIRSTKLEDSAMYFCASSPGLASYNEQFFGPGTRLTVL.

The chain employs TRBV20-1 and TRBJ1-2; TRBD1 aligns across 7 bases. Germline CDR1 DFQATT, CDR2 SNEGSKA (reference sequence). CDR3 length: 14 residues. J lost 3 bases, V lost 1 base, and 5 bases had no gene match. The CDR3: CSARGTGFDYGYTF. The CDR3 bases are TGCAGTGCTAGAGGGACAGGTTTCGACTATGGCTACACCTTC.

Ten or more counts support this clonotype. The chain uses TRBV29-1 and TRBJ2-2; no clear D. CDR1 is SQVTM, CDR2 ANQGSEA, per germline. This CDR3 comprises 14 residues. V was trimmed by 4 bases and J by 5 bases, leaving 14 bases between them. The CDR3 nucleotides read TGCAGCGTTGTCGGGCAGACCATGACCGGGGAGCTGTTTTTT. This codes for CSVVGQTMTGELFF.